One and the same sample provided the 11 T cell receptor beta chains below, sequenced in a study of blood T cell repertoires in COVID-19. TCRdb's copy holds only in-frame clones and misses some; the assay was immunoSEQ multiplex PCR. There are approximately 90,000 clones in the sample; roughly nine tenths occur only once, and 8% to 9.5% lies in the top ten. The sequencing sample was made of peripheral blood. Receptors originate from a man aged 45-65 years with acute or convalescent COVID-19.

V gene TRBV27 combines with J gene TRBJ1-2, with TRBD1 as a possible D gene (5 bases). CDR1 MNHEY and CDR2 SMNVEV come from the germline V gene (reference sequence). Trimming shortened V by 0 bases and J by 8 bases, and 10 bases separated the two germline ends. CDR3 size: 13 residues. The CDR3 reads CASSLSGVGGYTF. CDR3 DNA sequence: TGTGCCAGCAGTTTATCAGGGGTAGGAGGCTACACCTTC.

The chain links TRBV4-2 to TRBJ2-7, with a possible D match to TRBD1 (6 bases). The CDR3 runs to 18 residues. V was trimmed by 0 bases and J by 1 base, leaving 19 bases between them. Germline V gene lookup returns CDR1 LGHNA and CDR2 YNFKEQ. As DNA, the CDR3 is TGTGCCAGCAGCCAAGACCCTCCTGGGGGCGTCAAGTCCTACGAGCAGTACTTC. Its translation is CASSQDPPGGVKSYEQYF.

The V and J genes are TRBV6-6 and TRBJ1-1; no clear D gene. There are 13 residues in the CDR3. The germline gives CDR1 MNHNY, CDR2 SVGAGI (reference sequence). V lost 2 bases to trimming and J lost 2 bases, with 6 bases between them. CDR3 DNA: TGTGCCAGCAGTTACGCGGGTAACACTGAAGCTTTCTTT. This translates into CASSYAGNTEAFF.

The chain uses TRBV9 and TRBJ2-1; TRBD1 agrees at 8 bases. V gave up 3 bases and J gave up 8 bases; unmatched junction bases: 13. The V gene's germline CDR1 is SGDLS and CDR2 YYNGEE. The CDR3 covers 16 residues. DNA for the CDR3: TGTGCCAGCAGCGGACTTCAGGGGGCGCATGCCGATGAGCAGTTCTTC. It codes for CASSGLQGAHADEQFF.

This clone was detected once. The CDR3 region has the DNA TGTGCCAGCAGTGACTGGGCGGGGGGGAGGAGTGAGCAGTTCTTC. Its translation: CASSDWAGGRSEQFF. The V call is TRBV2, the J call TRBJ2-1, with TRBD2 matching 9 bases. Germline-derived CDR1 and CDR2 are SNHLY and FYNNEI. There are 15 residues in the CDR3. The V and J ends lost 3 bases and 9 bases, in that order; junction bases with no gene match: 9.

The gene calls are TRBV6-5 and TRBJ1-6; tentative D call: TRBD1 (6 bases). The CDR3 totals 13 residues. Trimming took 6 bases from V and 7 from J, leaving 10 bases between them. Germline V lookup: CDR1 MNHEY, CDR2 SVGAGI. CDR3 amino acids: CASRTGQNSPLHF. The CDR3 DNA reads as TGTGCCAGCAGGACAGGACAAAATTCACCCCTCCACTTT.

The chain recombines TRBV7-9 with TRBJ2-5; D perhaps matches TRBD2 (6 bases). Between the trimmed V and J ends, which lost 5 bases and 3 bases, there was a span of 13 bases. This CDR3 spans 14 amino acids. From germline, CDR1 is SEHNR and CDR2 FQNEAQ (reference sequence). Here the CDR3 DNA reads TGTGCCAGCAGCCCCCGGGACTTCGAAGAGACCCAGTACTTC. The encoded protein is CASSPRDFEETQYF. Full variable domain (rest looked up from reference TRBV7-9 and TRBJ2-5): DTGVSQNPRHKITKRGQNVTFRCDPISEHNRLYWYRQTLGQGPEFLTYFQNEAQLEKSRLLSDRFSAERPKGSFSTLEIQRTEQGDSAMYLCASSPRDFEETQYFGPGTRLLVL.

The chain links TRBV7-2 to TRBJ2-3; TRBD2 agrees at 9 bases. The V segment lost 2 bases and the J segment 4 bases; nucleotides outside the gene matches: 4. In germline, CDR1 is SGHTA, CDR2 FQGNSA. CDR3 size: 15 residues. As DNA, the CDR3 is TGTGCCAGCAGCTTACGCGGGGGGGCATCAGATACGCAGTATTTT. Amino acids: CASSLRGGASDTQYF. Filled out from reference TRBV7-2 and TRBJ2-3, the complete variable domain reads GAGVSQSPSNKVTEKGKDVELRCDPISGHTALYWYRQSLGQGLEFLIYFQGNSAPDKSGLPSDRFSAERTGGSVSTLTIQRTQQEDSAVYLCASSLRGGASDTQYFGPGTRLTVL.

The V gene is TRBV5-1, the J gene TRBJ2-3, with 7 bases aligning to TRBD2. Germline CDR1 SGHRS, CDR2 YFSETQ. The CDR3 length is 15 residues. Unmatched junction bases numbered 9, after V lost 7 bases and J lost 1 base. In DNA form, the CDR3 reads TGCGCCAGCTCCCCGACTAGCATCGGCACAGATACGCAGTATTTT. Translated, it gives CASSPTSIGTDTQYF.

This clone was seen once. The chain is built from TRBV6-5 and TRBJ2-5; D is perhaps TRBD2 (6 bases). The CDR3 covers 13 residues. Trimming stripped 7 bases from V and 2 bases from J, with 11 bases between. CDR1 is MNHEY, CDR2 SVGAGI, per germline. This CDR3 is CASTRGVQETQYF. In DNA, the CDR3 is TGTGCCAGCACACGCGGGGTACAAGAGACCCAGTACTTC.

This clone has only one observation. This sequence joins TRBV4-2 and TRBJ2-5, with D tentatively TRBD2 (6 bases). CDR1 is LGHNA, CDR2 YNFKEQ, per germline. Between the trimmed V and J ends, which lost 4 bases and 1 base, there was a span of 13 bases. The CDR3 is 15 amino acids. CDR3 region: CASSPTTGVQETQYF. The CDR3 coding sequence is TGTGCCAGCAGCCCTACGACGGGGGTCCAAGAGACCCAGTACTTC.